The rows below give T cell receptor beta chains drawn from one sample of a study of T cells in Graves' hyperthyroidism and ophthalmopathy. TCRdb re-called the multiplex PCR reads with MiXCR, one entry per CDR3 protein. The sample yields a few hundred thousand distinct CDR3 sequences, around 16% seen once. The sequencing sample was made of blood. Receptor source: a woman aged 25 to 39 with Graves' hyperthyroidism. Both conserved end residues are part of each CDR3.

j_call: TRBJ2-7; v_call: TRBV5-1; cdr3_aa: CASSPGPGGEQYF
j_call: TRBJ2-1; v_call: TRBV24-1; cdr3_aa: CATSAGTSGRATYNEQFF
j_call: TRBJ1-4; v_call: TRBV28; cdr3_aa: CASTGTNEKLFF
j_call: TRBJ2-7; v_call: TRBV7-2; cdr3_aa: CASSFHVAGVKYEQYF
j_call: TRBJ2-2; v_call: TRBV2; cdr3_aa: CASTDRRLALNTGELFF
j_call: TRBJ1-1; v_call: TRBV12-3/TRBV12-4; cdr3_aa: CASSPWDSGTEAFF
j_call: TRBJ2-1; v_call: TRBV20-1; cdr3_aa: CSASVGADPNEQFF
j_call: TRBJ2-1; v_call: TRBV9; cdr3_aa: CASSVEPWDSYNEQFF
j_call: TRBJ2-1; v_call: TRBV4-1; cdr3_aa: CASSQDGTGTEQFF
j_call: TRBJ2-1; v_call: TRBV10-3; cdr3_aa: CAISEGGTSGHNEQFF
j_call: TRBJ1-4; v_call: TRBV7-2; cdr3_aa: CASSLLNPSVVEKLFF
j_call: TRBJ2-7; v_call: TRBV5-1; cdr3_aa: CASSSEGGEGEQYF
j_call: TRBJ2-5; v_call: TRBV2; cdr3_aa: CASILAYQETQYF
j_call: TRBJ2-3; v_call: TRBV12-3/TRBV12-4; cdr3_aa: CASSLLPGLASDTQYF
j_call: TRBJ2-3; v_call: TRBV30; cdr3_aa: CAWSVMDFTDTQYF
j_call: TRBJ2-7; v_call: TRBV28; cdr3_aa: CASRAGTSGSEYEQYF
j_call: TRBJ1-1; v_call: TRBV6-1; cdr3_aa: CASSPNGAGRAMNTEAFF
j_call: TRBJ1-1; v_call: TRBV9; cdr3_aa: CASSVSGGGREAFF
j_call: TRBJ2-5; v_call: TRBV7-9; cdr3_aa: CASSLGDMTGISSETQYF
j_call: TRBJ1-1; v_call: TRBV5-1; cdr3_aa: CASSPMSPGGFTEAFF
j_call: TRBJ2-2; v_call: TRBV7-9; cdr3_aa: CASSYYRNTGELFF
j_call: TRBJ2-3; v_call: TRBV5-1; cdr3_aa: CASSLGRGPDTQYF
j_call: TRBJ2-1; v_call: TRBV11-2; cdr3_aa: CASVHYNEQFF
j_call: TRBJ1-5; v_call: TRBV24-1; cdr3_aa: CATSDLTAISPQHF
j_call: TRBJ2-1; v_call: TRBV10-3; cdr3_aa: CAISPGTSGGVEQFF
j_call: TRBJ2-1; v_call: TRBV6-1; cdr3_aa: CASRDRDRGQYNEQFF
j_call: TRBJ1-1; v_call: TRBV18; cdr3_aa: CASSPLDRTEAFF
j_call: TRBJ2-7; v_call: TRBV27; cdr3_aa: CASRLTQSYEQYF
j_call: TRBJ1-2; v_call: TRBV20-1; cdr3_aa: CSASGGANHGYTF
j_call: TRBJ1-1; v_call: TRBV6-2/TRBV6-3; cdr3_aa: CASSYLRSLDTEAFF
j_call: TRBJ2-6; v_call: TRBV30; cdr3_aa: CAWSMGAGANVLTF
j_call: TRBJ2-5; v_call: TRBV28; cdr3_aa: CASSWTSGAQETQYF
j_call: TRBJ2-2; v_call: TRBV7-2; cdr3_aa: CASSLELAGAPGELFF
j_call: TRBJ1-1; v_call: TRBV6-5; cdr3_aa: CASSYWGQGGEAFF
j_call: TRBJ2-7; v_call: TRBV27; cdr3_aa: CASSPSSGNNYEQYF
j_call: TRBJ2-7; v_call: TRBV28; cdr3_aa: CASSLKLRNYEQYF
j_call: TRBJ2-5; v_call: TRBV12-3/TRBV12-4; cdr3_aa: CASTHRQQETQYF
j_call: TRBJ1-5; v_call: TRBV19; cdr3_aa: CASSILRVWDQPQHF
j_call: TRBJ2-7; v_call: TRBV5-6; cdr3_aa: CASSLDVVADYEQYF
j_call: TRBJ1-2; v_call: TRBV20-1; cdr3_aa: CSAPRDGNYGYTF
j_call: TRBJ1-1; v_call: TRBV11-1; cdr3_aa: CASNLKRNTEAFF
j_call: TRBJ1-1; v_call: TRBV14; cdr3_aa: CASSQRRDTEAFF
j_call: TRBJ2-7; v_call: TRBV7-3; cdr3_aa: CASSLIGGAEEQYF
j_call: TRBJ2-6; v_call: TRBV12-3/TRBV12-4; cdr3_aa: CASSRHSGRGGANVLTF
j_call: TRBJ2-3; v_call: TRBV20-1; cdr3_aa: CSARDRAGGTDTQYF
j_call: TRBJ2-5; v_call: TRBV4-2; cdr3_aa: CASSQVQVQETQYF
j_call: TRBJ2-2; v_call: TRBV24-1; cdr3_aa: CATRGTSTGELFF
j_call: TRBJ2-7; v_call: TRBV18; cdr3_aa: CASSPPGASGRRSYEQYF
j_call: TRBJ2-2; v_call: TRBV9; cdr3_aa: CASSVRQGGMGTGELFF
j_call: TRBJ2-1; v_call: TRBV11-2; cdr3_aa: CASSLGIPVYNEQFF
j_call: TRBJ1-2; v_call: TRBV6-5; cdr3_aa: CASSYGGGGYTF
j_call: TRBJ2-7; v_call: TRBV2; cdr3_aa: CASSEAGRVSEQYF
j_call: TRBJ2-7; v_call: TRBV29-1; cdr3_aa: CSVEGTGSNEQYF
j_call: TRBJ2-5; v_call: TRBV13; cdr3_aa: CASSFPGSTAETQYF